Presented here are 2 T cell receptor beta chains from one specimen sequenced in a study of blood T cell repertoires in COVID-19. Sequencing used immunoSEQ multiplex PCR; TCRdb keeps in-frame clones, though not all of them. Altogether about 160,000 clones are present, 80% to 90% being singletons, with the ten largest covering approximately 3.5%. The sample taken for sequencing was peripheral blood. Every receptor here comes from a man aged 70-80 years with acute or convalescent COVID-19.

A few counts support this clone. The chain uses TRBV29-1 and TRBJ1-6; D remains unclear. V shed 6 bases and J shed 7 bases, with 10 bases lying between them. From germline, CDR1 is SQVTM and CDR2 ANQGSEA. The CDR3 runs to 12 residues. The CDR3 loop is CSVGEGNSPLHF. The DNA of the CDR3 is TGCAGCGTCGGAGAGGGAAATTCACCCCTCCACTTT.

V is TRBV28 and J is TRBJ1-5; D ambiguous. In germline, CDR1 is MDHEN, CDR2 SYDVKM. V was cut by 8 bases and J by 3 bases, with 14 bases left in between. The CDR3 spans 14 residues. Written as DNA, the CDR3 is TGTGCCAGCGAATCCTTGGCCCTCAATCAGCCCCAGCATTTT. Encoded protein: CASESLALNQPQHF.